One sample yielded the 17 T cell receptor beta chains listed below, sequenced in a study of shared clonotypes between healthy human individuals. Measured with immunoSEQ multiplex PCR; TCRdb has only the in-frame clones, and not every one. Of 2 million to 2.5 million clones in the sample, about 92% were seen once. Sequencing was performed on naive CD4+ T cells from PBMCs. Subset meaning: CD45RA+ positively selected. The origin of the receptors is a young man in good health. Some clones in this sample may be carry-over from other donors' samples.

A single count supports this clone. The gene calls are TRBV5-4 and TRBJ1-2; 12 bases agree with TRBD1. The CDR3 runs to 16 residues. The trim removed 4 bases at V and 5 bases at J, leaving 9 bases unmatched. Looked up from germline, CDR1 is SGHNT and CDR2 is YYREEE (reference sequence). This chain's CDR3 is CASSTGWGQGAYGYTF. CDR3 nucleotide sequence: TGTGCCAGCAGCACGGGGTGGGGACAGGGGGCATATGGCTACACCTTC.

The genes are TRBV5-1 and TRBJ2-7; D gene ambiguous. The CDR3 contains 12 residues. V was trimmed by 5 bases and J by 2 bases, leaving 8 bases between them. CDR1 SGHRS and CDR2 YFSETQ come from the germline V gene. The CDR3 here is CASRDLTYEQYF. In DNA, the CDR3 is TGCGCCAGCAGGGATCTTACCTACGAGCAGTACTTC.

This clone was recorded once. The chain recombines TRBV29-1 with TRBJ2-3, with 7 bases fitting TRBD2. Trimming removed 5 bases from V and 4 bases from J; junction bases left unmatched: 3. This CDR3 is built from 12 residues. The germline gives CDR1 SQVTM, CDR2 ANQGSEA. The CDR3 bases are TGCAGCGTTAGGACTAGTGCAGATACGCAGTATTTT. It translates to CSVRTSADTQYF.

The CDR3, as DNA: TGTGCCAGCTCACCATTCTACCGAGGTAGCGGGAGAGGCCAAGAGACCCAGTACTTC. This codes for CASSPFYRGSGRGQETQYF. The chain joins TRBV18 to TRBJ2-5; 9 nucleotides agree with TRBD2. CDR1 is KGHSH, CDR2 LQKENI, per germline. CDR3 size: 19 residues. J was trimmed by 1 base and V by 2 bases; bases with no gene match: 14.

With regard to this clone: The sample carries other DNA sequences with the same CDR3. The chain has TRBV28 and TRBJ2-5, with unresolved D. This CDR3 is 14 amino acids long. The V end lost 1 base, the J end lost 1 base, and 7 bases lay between the germline ends. Germline assignment: CDR1 MDHEN and CDR2 SYDVKM. The CDR3 nucleotides read TGTGCCAGCAGTTTATCTACAGCCCAAGAGACCCAGTACTTC. Translating it yields CASSLSTAQETQYF.

A remark on this clone: The sample contains more than one DNA sequence encoding this CDR3. The chain carries TRBV7-3 and TRBJ2-2; 13 bases line up with TRBD2. The germline V gene has CDR1 SGHTA and CDR2 FQGTGA. J was trimmed by 4 bases and V by 3 bases; bases with no gene match: 2. The CDR3 spans 16 residues. CDR3 amino acids: CASSFGLAGVTGELFF. As DNA, the CDR3 is TGTGCCAGCAGCTTCGGACTAGCGGGAGTCACCGGGGAGCTGTTTTTT.

This clone appeared a single time. CDR3 coding DNA: TGTGCCAGCAGTTTATGGGCAGATAACACTGAAGCTTTCTTT. Translation: CASSLWADNTEAFF. The rearrangement uses TRBV28 and TRBJ1-1, with D uncertain. V was shortened by 0 bases and J by 2 bases, with 7 bases between the two germline ends. The CDR3 loop spans 14 amino acids. Germline CDR1 is MDHEN and CDR2 is SYDVKM. Variable domain in full (rest from reference TRBV28 and TRBJ1-1): DVKVTQSSRYLVKRTGEKVFLECVQDMDHENMFWYRQDPGLGLRLIYFSYDVKMKEKGDIPEGYSVSREKKERFSLILESASTNQTSMYLCASSLWADNTEAFFGQGTRLTVV.

The V and J genes are TRBV5-1 and TRBJ2-7; TRBD1 matches 7 bases. The CDR3 loop spans 14 amino acids. Germline CDR1 SGHRS, CDR2 YFSETQ. The trim removed 1 base at V and 3 bases at J, leaving 4 bases unmatched. CDR3 protein: CASSLTGEIYEQYF. The CDR3 DNA reads TGCGCCAGCAGCTTGACAGGGGAGATCTACGAGCAGTACTTC.

With respect to this clone: The same CDR3 also results from other DNA sequences found in this sample. The genes are TRBV7-9 and TRBJ2-7, with D maybe TRBD1 (5 bases). This CDR3 region has 12 residues. Germline CDR1 SEHNR, CDR2 FQNEAQ (reference sequence). Trimming shortened V by 3 bases and J by 4 bases, and 7 bases separated the two germline ends. The CDR3 sequence: CASSFSGYEQYF. The CDR3 DNA follows: TGTGCCAGCAGCTTTTCAGGGTACGAGCAGTACTTC.

This chain joins TRBV7-2 and TRBJ1-1, with a weak D call TRBD1 (5 bases). This CDR3 has 15 residues. Germline CDR1 is SGHTA and CDR2 is FQGNSA. V dropped 3 bases and J dropped 3 bases, with 14 bases sitting between them. The CDR3 spells CASSFTGTPYTEAFF. The CDR3 DNA reads as TGTGCCAGCAGCTTTACCGGGACTCCCTACACTGAAGCTTTCTTT.

The chain employs TRBV4-1 and TRBJ2-7; a possible D gene is TRBD2 (6 bases). Germline lookup yields CDR1 MGHRA and CDR2 YSYEKL. Trimming removed 2 bases from V and 2 bases from J, with 13 bases in between. The CDR3 runs to 15 residues. CDR3 sequence (DNA): TGCGCCAGCAGCCAACCCCTCGGGGGAACCTACGAGCAGTACTTC. Translation: CASSQPLGGTYEQYF.

This clone was detected once. The sample has other DNA sequences that encode this CDR3 too. This sequence joins TRBV5-1 and TRBJ2-7; TRBD1 matches at 9 bases. This CDR3 has 15 residues. Trimming at V came to 0 bases and at J to 2 bases, leaving 3 bases not matched to a gene. Germline V CDR1 and CDR2: SGHRS, YFSETQ. As DNA, the CDR3 is TGCGCCAGCAGCTTGGGGGGACAGGGAACCTACGAGCAGTACTTC. It codes for CASSLGGQGTYEQYF.

The chain joins TRBV7-6 to TRBJ1-1; the D gene is possibly TRBD1 (6 bases). Germline V gene sequence: CDR1 SGHVS, CDR2 FNYEAQ. The CDR3 runs to 13 residues. V lost 5 bases, J lost 5 bases, and 12 bases lay in between. CDR3 bases: TGTGCCAGCAGCAAACAGGGAAATACTGAAGCTTTCTTT. It codes for CASSKQGNTEAFF.

The CDR3 sequence is CASSLITTGGQPQHF. CDR3 sequence (DNA): TGTGCCAGCAGTTTAATAACCACGGGGGGTCAGCCCCAGCATTTT. This chain uses TRBV28 with TRBJ1-5; D possibly corresponds to TRBD1 (5 bases). Germline-derived CDR1 and CDR2 are MDHEN and SYDVKM. V gave up 2 bases and J gave up 6 bases, with 14 bases separating them. There are 15 residues in the CDR3.

The CDR3 DNA reads TGTGCCCGACGAGACAGTCCCTACGAGCAGTACTTC. Translated, it gives CARRDSPYEQYF. The chain carries TRBV30 and TRBJ2-7; tentative D call: TRBD1 (5 bases). The CDR3 has 12 amino acids. Trimming removed 8 bases at V and 2 bases at J, with 13 bases between. Germline CDR1 GTSNPN, CDR2 SVGIG (reference sequence).

The CDR3 is CASSSSGTGGDGYTF. CDR3 sequence (DNA): TGCGCCAGCAGCTCCTCCGGGACAGGGGGCGATGGCTACACCTTC. The chain is built from TRBV5-1 and TRBJ1-2, with 12 bases aligning to TRBD1. The CDR3 runs to 15 residues. CDR1 and CDR2 (germline): SGHRS, YFSETQ. Losses at the gene ends were 3 bases for V and 6 bases for J; bases not matched to a gene: 6.

The V and J genes are TRBV5-1 and TRBJ2-4, with D possibly being TRBD2 (7 bases). The germline V gene encodes CDR1 SGHRS and CDR2 YFSETQ. This CDR3 is 15 amino acids long. V lost 0 bases, J lost 5 bases, and 12 bases lay in between. The DNA for the CDR3 is TGCGCCAGCAGCTTGGCCGGGGGGCCTGAAAACATTCAGTACTTC. Translated: CASSLAGGPENIQYF.